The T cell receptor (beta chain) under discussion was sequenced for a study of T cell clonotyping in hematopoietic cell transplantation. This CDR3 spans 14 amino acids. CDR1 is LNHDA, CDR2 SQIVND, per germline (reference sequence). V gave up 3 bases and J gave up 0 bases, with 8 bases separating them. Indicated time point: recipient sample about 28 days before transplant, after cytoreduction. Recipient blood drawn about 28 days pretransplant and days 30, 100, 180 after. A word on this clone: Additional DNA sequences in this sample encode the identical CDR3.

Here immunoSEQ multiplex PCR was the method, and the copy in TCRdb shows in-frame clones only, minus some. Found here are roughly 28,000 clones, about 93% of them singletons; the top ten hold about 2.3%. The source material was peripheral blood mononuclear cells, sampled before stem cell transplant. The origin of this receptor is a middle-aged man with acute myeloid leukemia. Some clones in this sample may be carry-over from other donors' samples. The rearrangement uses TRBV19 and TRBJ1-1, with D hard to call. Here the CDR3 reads CASSIDGMNTEAFF. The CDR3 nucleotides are TGTGCCAGTAGTATCGACGGCATGAACACTGAAGCTTTCTTT. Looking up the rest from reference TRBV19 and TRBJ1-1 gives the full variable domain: DGGITQSPKYLFRKEGQNVTLSCEQNLNHDAMYWYRQDPGQGLRLIYYSQIVNDFQKGDIAEGYSVSREKKESFPLTVTSAQKNPTAFYLCASSIDGMNTEAFFGQGTRLTVV.